This T cell receptor beta chain originates from a study of T cell responses to AZD1222 COVID-19 vaccine. Study-wide findings and caveats: Repertoire sampling was restricted to post-peak T cell response timepoints. Once two AZD1222 doses were given, Spike-specific TCR breadth and depth went up. There were vaccine-associated CD4 TCRs across spike, dominant at 160-218 and 743-854. Clonal diversity was possibly underestimated, and the donors were mostly white British, with more females.

This CDR3 comprises 15 residues. Per the germline V gene, CDR1 is SGHTA and CDR2 is FQGNSA. Trimming left V 3 bases short and J 6 bases short, with 12 bases between. In the case of this clone: Its antigen remains unidentified.

The data were produced by immunoSEQ multiplex PCR, yet TCRdb's version contains in-frame clones alone and is incomplete. The table lists about 59,000 clones, roughly 87% of them singletons, with 6% to 7.5% in the top ten. The sequencing here drew on peripheral blood, taken 28 days after the second AZD1222 dose. The rearrangement joins TRBV7-2 to TRBJ1-6; no firm D call. The sequence was collected from an adult who received the AZD1222 COVID-19 vaccine. CDR3 sequence: CASSFPDRANSPLHF. CDR3 sequence (DNA): TGTGCCAGCAGCTTTCCCGACCGGGCTAATTCACCCCTCCACTTT.